This paragraph covers one TCR beta chain sequence. Its antigen is unidentified. This sample was included in a study of T cell responses to AZD1222 COVID-19 vaccine. About the study: The analysis combined second doses at about 4 or about 12 weeks.

The CDR3 consists of 13 residues. CDR1 is SGHTA, CDR2 FQGTGA, per germline. Between the trimmed V and J ends, which lost 4 bases and 5 bases, there was a span of 11 bases. General study findings and limits: Donors skewed white British and female; clonal diversity was possibly underestimated. Unmutated regions of variants are reportedly targeted by nearly half of spike-specific TCRs. Regions 160-218 and 743-854 held dominance among vaccine-associated CD4 TCRs, which spanned spike.

Measured with immunoSEQ multiplex PCR; TCRdb has only the in-frame clones, and not every one. Of about 97,000 clones in the sample, over 80% were seen once. Source: peripheral blood, taken on day 0 of AZD1222 vaccination. This chain links TRBV7-3 with TRBJ2-5; D is possibly TRBD2 (6 bases). This clonotype was obtained from an adult in good health. CDR3 sequence reads: CASSSGTPETQYF. Here the CDR3 DNA reads TGTGCCAGCAGCTCCGGGACTCCTGAGACCCAGTACTTC.